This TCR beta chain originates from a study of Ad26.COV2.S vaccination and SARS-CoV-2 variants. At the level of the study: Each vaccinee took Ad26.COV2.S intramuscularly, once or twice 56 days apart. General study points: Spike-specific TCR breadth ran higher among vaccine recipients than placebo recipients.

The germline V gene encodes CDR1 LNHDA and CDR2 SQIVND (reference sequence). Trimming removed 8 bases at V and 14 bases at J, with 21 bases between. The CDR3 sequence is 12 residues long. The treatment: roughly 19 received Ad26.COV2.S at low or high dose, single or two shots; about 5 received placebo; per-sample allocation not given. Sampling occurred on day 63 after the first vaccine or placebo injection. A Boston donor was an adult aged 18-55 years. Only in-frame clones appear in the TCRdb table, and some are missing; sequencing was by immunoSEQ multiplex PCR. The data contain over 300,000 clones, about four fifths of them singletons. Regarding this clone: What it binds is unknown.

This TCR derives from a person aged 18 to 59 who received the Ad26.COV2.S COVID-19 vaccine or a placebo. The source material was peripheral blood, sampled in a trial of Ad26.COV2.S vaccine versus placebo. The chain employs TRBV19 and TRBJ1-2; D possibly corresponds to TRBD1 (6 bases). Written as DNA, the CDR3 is TGTGCCAGTTCCCCTACCCCTGACAGGACGACCTTC. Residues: CASSPTPDRTTF.